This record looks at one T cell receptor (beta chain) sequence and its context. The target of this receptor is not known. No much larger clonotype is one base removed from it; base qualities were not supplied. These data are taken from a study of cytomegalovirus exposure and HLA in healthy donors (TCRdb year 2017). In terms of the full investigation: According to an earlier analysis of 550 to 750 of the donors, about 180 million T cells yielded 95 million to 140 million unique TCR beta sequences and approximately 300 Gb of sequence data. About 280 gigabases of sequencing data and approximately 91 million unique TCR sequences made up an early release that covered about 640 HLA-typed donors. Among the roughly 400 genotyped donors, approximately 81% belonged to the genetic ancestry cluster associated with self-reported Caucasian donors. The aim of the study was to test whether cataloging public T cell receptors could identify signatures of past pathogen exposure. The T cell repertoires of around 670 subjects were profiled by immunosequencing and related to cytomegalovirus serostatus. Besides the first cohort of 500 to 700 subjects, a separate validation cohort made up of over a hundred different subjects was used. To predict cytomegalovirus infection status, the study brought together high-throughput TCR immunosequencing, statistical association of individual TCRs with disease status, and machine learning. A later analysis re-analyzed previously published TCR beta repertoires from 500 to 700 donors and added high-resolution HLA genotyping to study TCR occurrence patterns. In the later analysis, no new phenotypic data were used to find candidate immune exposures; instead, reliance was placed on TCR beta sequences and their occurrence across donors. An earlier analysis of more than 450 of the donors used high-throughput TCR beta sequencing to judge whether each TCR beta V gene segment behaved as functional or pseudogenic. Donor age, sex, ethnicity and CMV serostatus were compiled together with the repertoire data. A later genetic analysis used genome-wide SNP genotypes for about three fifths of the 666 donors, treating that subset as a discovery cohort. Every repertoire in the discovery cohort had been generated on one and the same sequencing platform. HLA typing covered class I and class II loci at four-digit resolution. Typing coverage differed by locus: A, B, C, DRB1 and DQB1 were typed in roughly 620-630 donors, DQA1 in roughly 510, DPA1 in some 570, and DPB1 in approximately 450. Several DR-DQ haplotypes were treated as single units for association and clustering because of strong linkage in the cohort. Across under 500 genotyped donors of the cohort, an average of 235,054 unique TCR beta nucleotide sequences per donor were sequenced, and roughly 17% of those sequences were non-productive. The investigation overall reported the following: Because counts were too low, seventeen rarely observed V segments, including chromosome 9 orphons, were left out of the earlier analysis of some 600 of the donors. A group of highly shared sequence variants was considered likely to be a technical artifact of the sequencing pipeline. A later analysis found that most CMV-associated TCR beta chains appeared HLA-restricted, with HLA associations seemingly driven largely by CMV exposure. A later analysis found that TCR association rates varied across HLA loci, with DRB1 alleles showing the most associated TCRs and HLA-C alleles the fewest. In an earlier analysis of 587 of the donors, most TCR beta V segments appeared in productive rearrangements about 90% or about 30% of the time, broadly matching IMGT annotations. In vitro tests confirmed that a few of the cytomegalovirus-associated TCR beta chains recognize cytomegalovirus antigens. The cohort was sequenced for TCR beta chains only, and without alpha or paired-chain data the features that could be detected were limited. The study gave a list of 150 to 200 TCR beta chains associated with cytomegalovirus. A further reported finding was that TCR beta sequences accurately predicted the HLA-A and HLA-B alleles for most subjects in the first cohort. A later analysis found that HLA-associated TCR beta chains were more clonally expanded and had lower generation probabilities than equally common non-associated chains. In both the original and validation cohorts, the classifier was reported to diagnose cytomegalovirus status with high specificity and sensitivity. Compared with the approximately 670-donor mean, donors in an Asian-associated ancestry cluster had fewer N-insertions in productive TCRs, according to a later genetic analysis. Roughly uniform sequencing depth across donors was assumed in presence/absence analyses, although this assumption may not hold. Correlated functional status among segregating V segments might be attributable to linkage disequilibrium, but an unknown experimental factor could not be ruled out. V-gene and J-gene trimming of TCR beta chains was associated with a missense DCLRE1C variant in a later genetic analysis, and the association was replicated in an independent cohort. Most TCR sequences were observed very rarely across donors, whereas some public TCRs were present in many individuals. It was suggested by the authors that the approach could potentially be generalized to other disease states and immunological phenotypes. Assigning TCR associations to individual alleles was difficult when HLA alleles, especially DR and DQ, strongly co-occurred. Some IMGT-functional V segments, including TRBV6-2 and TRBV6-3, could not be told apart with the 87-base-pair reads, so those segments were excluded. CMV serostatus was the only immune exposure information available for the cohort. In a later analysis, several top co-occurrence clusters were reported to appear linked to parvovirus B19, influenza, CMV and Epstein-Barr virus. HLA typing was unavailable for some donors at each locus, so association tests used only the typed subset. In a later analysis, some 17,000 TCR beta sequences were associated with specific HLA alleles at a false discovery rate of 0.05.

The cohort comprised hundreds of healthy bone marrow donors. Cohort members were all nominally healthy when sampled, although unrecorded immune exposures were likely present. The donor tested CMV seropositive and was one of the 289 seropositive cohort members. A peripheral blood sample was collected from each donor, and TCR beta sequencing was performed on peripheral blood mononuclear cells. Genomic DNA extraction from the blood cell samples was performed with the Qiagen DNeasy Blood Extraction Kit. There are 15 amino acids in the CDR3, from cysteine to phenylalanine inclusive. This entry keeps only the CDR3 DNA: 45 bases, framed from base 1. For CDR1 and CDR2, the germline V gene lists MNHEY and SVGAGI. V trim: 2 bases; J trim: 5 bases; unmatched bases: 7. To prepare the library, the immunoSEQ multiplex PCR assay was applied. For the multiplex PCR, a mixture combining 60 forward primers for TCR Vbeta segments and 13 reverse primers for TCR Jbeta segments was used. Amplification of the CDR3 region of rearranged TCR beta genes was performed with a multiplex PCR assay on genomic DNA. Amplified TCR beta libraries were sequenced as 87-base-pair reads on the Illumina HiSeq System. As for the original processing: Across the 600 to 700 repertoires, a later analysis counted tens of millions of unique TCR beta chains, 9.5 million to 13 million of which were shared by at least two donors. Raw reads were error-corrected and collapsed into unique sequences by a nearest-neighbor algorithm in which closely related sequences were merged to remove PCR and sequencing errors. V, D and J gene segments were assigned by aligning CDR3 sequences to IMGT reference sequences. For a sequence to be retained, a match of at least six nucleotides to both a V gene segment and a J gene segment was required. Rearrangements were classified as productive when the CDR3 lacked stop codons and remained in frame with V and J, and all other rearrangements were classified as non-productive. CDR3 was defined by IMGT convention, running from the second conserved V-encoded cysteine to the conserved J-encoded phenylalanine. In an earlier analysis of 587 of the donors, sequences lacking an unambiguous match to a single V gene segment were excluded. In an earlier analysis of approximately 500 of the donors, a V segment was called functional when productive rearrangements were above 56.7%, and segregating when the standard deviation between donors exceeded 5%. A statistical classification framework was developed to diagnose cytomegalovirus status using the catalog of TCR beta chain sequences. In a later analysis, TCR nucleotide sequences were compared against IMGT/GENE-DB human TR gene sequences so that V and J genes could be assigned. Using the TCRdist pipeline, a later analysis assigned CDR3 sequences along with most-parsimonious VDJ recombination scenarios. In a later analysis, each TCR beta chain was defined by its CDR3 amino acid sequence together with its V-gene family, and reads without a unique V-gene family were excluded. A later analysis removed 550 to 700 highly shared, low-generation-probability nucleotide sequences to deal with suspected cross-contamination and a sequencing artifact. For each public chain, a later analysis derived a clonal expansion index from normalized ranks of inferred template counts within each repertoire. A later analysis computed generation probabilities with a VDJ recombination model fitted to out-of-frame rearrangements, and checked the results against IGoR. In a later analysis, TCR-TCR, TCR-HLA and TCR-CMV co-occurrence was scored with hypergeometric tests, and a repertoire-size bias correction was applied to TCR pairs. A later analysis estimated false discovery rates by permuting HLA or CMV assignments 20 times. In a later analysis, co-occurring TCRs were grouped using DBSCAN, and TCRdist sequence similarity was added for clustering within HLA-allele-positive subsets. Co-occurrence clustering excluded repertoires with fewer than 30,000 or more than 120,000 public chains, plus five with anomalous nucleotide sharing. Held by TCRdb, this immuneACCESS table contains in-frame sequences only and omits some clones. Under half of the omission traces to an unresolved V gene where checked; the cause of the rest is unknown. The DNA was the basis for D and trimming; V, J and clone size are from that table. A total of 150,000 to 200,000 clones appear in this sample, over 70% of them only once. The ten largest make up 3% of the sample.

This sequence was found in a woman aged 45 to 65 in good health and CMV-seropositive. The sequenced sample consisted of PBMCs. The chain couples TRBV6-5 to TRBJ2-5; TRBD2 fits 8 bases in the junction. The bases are TGTGCCAGCAGTTACGGGTTAGCGGGGACGGAGACCCAGTACTTC. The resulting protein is CASSYGLAGTETQYF.